This is a list of T cell receptor beta chains from one sample in a study of radiotherapy plus CTLA-4 blockade in lung cancer. Clones were read by immunoSEQ multiplex PCR, and TCRdb kept only the in-frame ones, dropping some. Of about 49,000 clones listed, approximately 84% are singletons. The sample consisted of peripheral blood, taken from a patient treated with radiotherapy plus ipilimumab. The receptor source for this set is a human donor with non-small cell lung cancer whose response to radiotherapy plus ipilimumab could not be evaluated. CDR3s leave out the opening cysteine and the closing phenylalanine or tryptophan.

j_call	v_call	cdr3_aa
TRBJ2-2	TRBV5-1	ASSFQGPNTGELF
TRBJ1-2	TRBV28	ASSRGQGGFYGYT
TRBJ2-1	TRBV7-7	ASSLGTSGRANEQF
TRBJ2-1	TRBV14	ASSQVPLEQF
TRBJ2-2	TRBV29-1	SVSAGSGELF
TRBJ2-1	TRBV5-6	ASSLLAFNNEQF
TRBJ2-7	TRBV18	ASSLGGGSYEQY
TRBJ1-2	TRBV4-1	ASSQDGQANYGYT
TRBJ1-2	TRBV7-2	ASSPQSSNYGYT
TRBJ1-1	TRBV6-6	ASSSPGGMNTEAF
TRBJ2-7	TRBV28	ASSSGGSLNEQY
TRBJ1-1	TRBV9	ASSVDGGLNTEAF
TRBJ2-1	TRBV5-1	ASSLDSGVREQF
TRBJ1-1	TRBV9	ASRRGQGRDTEAF
TRBJ2-3	TRBV4-3	ASSQGFEAGYTDTQY
TRBJ1-3	TRBV7-3	ASSLGPSGNTIY
TRBJ2-7	TRBV5-6	ASSLRRRSSYEQY
.	TRBV16	ASSPTGSVSEQY
TRBJ2-7	TRBV19	ASSGEDSEPYEQY
TRBJ2-1	TRBV5-1	ASSARSSYNEQF
TRBJ1-5	TRBV6-1	ASKGGQAYQPQH
TRBJ2-7	TRBV7-6	ASSSRGIRTSGSTSLYEQY
TRBJ1-2	TRBV19	ASRSTGSYGYT
TRBJ1-3	TRBV19	ASSLGTAGNTIY
TRBJ2-1	TRBV5-4	ASSPRMADEQF
TRBJ1-1	TRBV28	ASRGSGVMNTEAF
TRBJ2-7	TRBV19	ASSPRQVSYEQY
TRBJ2-5	TRBV12-5	ASGPPETGIETQY
TRBJ1-2	TRBV28	ASTQGHYGYT
TRBJ2-1	TRBV28	ASSPPGTSNNEQF
TRBJ2-2	TRBV11-2	ASSPRLAGNTGELF
TRBJ1-2	TRBV15	ATSRGLGGPYGYT
TRBJ1-5	TRBV6-5	ASSYSAQYQPQH
TRBJ2-6	TRBV7-8	ASSWRTGYSGANVLT
TRBJ2-7	TRBV9	ASRGQGASEQY
TRBJ1-5	TRBV28	ASSSTRAGTGAYSNQPQH
TRBJ2-3	TRBV5-4	ASSLDLNTQY
TRBJ1-6	TRBV5-1	ASSSVGGINSPLH
TRBJ1-2	TRBV28	ASRQDGTNYGYT
TRBJ2-2	TRBV20-1	SARYAGELF
TRBJ1-2	TRBV21-1	ATHKEGRDYGYT
TRBJ1-5	TRBV15	ATSIGTGDRVYNQPQH
TRBJ2-4	TRBV28	ASSRQGARKNIQY
TRBJ1-1	TRBV27	ASSLSPGKGTEAF
TRBJ2-2	TRBV27	ASSYRDTGELF
TRBJ2-2	TRBV4-3	ASSQGPGGSNTGELF
.	TRBV28	ASSSRLAPYEQY
TRBJ2-5	TRBV28	ASSSPRERASGRETQY
TRBJ2-1	TRBV5-1	ASSLLGGTNEQF
TRBJ1-5	TRBV27	ASSSLQQGPEEPQH
TRBJ2-3	TRBV7-3	ASTRGSTDTQY
TRBJ2-1	TRBV9	ASSATGTSALSYNEQF
TRBJ1-1	TRBV5-1	ASSFQPEGTEAF
TRBJ2-5	TRBV7-9	ASGRGTGDTETQY
TRBJ2-3	TRBV10-3	AIMGTSPGTDTQY
TRBJ2-7	TRBV7-9	ASSPGGLFDEQY
TRBJ2-6	TRBV19	ASTGGYSGANVLT